What follows is one T cell receptor beta chain and its context. Its antigen specificity is not known. The record has no base qualities; no much larger clone is one base away. Library prep was done by the immunoSEQ multiplex PCR assay. For the multiplex PCR, a mixture combining 60 forward primers for TCR Vbeta segments and 13 reverse primers for TCR Jbeta segments was used. A multiplex PCR assay on genomic DNA amplified the CDR3 region of rearranged TCR beta genes. The Illumina HiSeq System was used to sequence the amplified TCR beta libraries as 87-base-pair reads. Concerning the study's data processing: A later analysis counted about 80 million unique TCR beta chains across the 550 to 750 repertoires, and around 9.9 million of these chains were shared by at least two donors. Raw reads were error-corrected and collapsed into unique sequences with a nearest-neighbor algorithm that merged closely related sequences to remove PCR and sequencing errors. To assign V, D and J gene segments, CDR3 sequences were aligned to IMGT reference sequences. Each retained sequence needed at least a six-nucleotide match to both a V gene segment and a J gene segment. Rearrangements were classified as productive when the CDR3 lacked stop codons and remained in frame with V and J, and all other rearrangements were classified as non-productive. CDR3 was defined according to IMGT convention as the region running from the second conserved V-encoded cysteine to the conserved J-encoded phenylalanine. The earlier analysis of a few hundred of the donors excluded any sequence lacking an unambiguous match to a single V gene segment. In an earlier analysis of 587 of the donors, V segments were called functional above 56.7% productive rearrangements and were called segregating when the between-donor standard deviation exceeded 5%. A statistical classification framework was built to diagnose cytomegalovirus status from the catalog of TCR beta chain sequences. A later analysis assigned V and J genes by comparing TCR nucleotide sequences with IMGT/GENE-DB human TR gene sequences. Using the TCRdist pipeline, a later analysis assigned CDR3 sequences along with most-parsimonious VDJ recombination scenarios. A later analysis defined each TCR beta chain by its CDR3 amino acid sequence plus V-gene family, and excluded reads lacking a unique V-gene family. To address suspected cross-contamination and a sequencing artifact, a later analysis removed under 600 highly shared, low-generation-probability nucleotide sequences. A later analysis calculated a clonal expansion index for each public chain from normalized within-repertoire ranks of inferred template counts. In a later analysis, generation probabilities were computed with a VDJ recombination model fitted to out-of-frame rearrangements, and the resulting probabilities were checked against IGoR. Hypergeometric tests were used in a later analysis to score TCR-TCR, TCR-HLA and TCR-CMV co-occurrence, with a repertoire-size bias correction applied to the TCR pairs. To estimate false discovery rates, a later analysis permuted the HLA or CMV assignments 20 times. In a later analysis, co-occurring TCRs were grouped using DBSCAN, and TCRdist sequence similarity was added for clustering within HLA-allele-positive subsets. Repertoires with fewer than 30,000 or more than 120,000 public chains were left out of co-occurrence clustering, as were a few repertoires with anomalous nucleotide sharing. Entries here come from immuneACCESS through TCRdb and include only in-frame sequences with V and J called. Some clones fail to appear in such tables; in the studies checked, an unresolved V gene covers under half of the shortfall, and the cause of the remainder is unknown. For V, J and clone size, that table is used; D and trimming come from the DNA. The sample table records 150,000 or so clones; almost 80% of these occur just once. The ten biggest clones cover approximately 9.8% of the sample.

The cohort was made up of several hundred healthy bone marrow donors. Cohort members were all nominally healthy when sampled, although unrecorded immune exposures were likely present. The donor tested CMV seropositive, placing the donor among the roughly 300 seropositive members of the cohort. A peripheral blood sample was provided by each donor, and peripheral blood mononuclear cells were used for TCR beta sequencing. The Qiagen DNeasy Blood Extraction Kit was used to extract genomic DNA from the blood cell samples. This sample is part of a study of cytomegalovirus exposure and HLA in healthy donors (dated by TCRdb to the late 2010s). In the study overall: An earlier analysis of more than 550 of the donors reported about 280 Gb of sequence data and around 100 million unique TCR beta sequences obtained from about 179 million T cells. An early release covering 550 to 650 HLA-typed donors comprised about 300 gigabases of sequencing data and about 90 million unique TCR sequences. Of the approximately 400 genotyped donors, 65% to 90% fell in the genetic ancestry cluster associated with self-reported Caucasian donors. The study was designed to test whether signatures of past pathogen exposure could be identified by cataloging public T cell receptors. The study profiled the T cell repertoires of hundreds of subjects by immunosequencing and related them to cytomegalovirus serostatus. In addition to the first cohort of hundreds of subjects, a separate validation cohort of over 90 different subjects was used. To predict cytomegalovirus infection status, the study brought together high-throughput TCR immunosequencing, statistical association of individual TCRs with disease status, and machine learning. A later analysis re-examined previously published TCR beta repertoires from 500 to 700 donors and added high-resolution HLA genotyping to investigate patterns of TCR occurrence. Rather than drawing on any new phenotypic data, the later analysis identified candidate immune exposures from TCR beta sequences and the way those sequences occurred across donors. An earlier analysis of around 640 of the donors used high-throughput TCR beta sequencing to judge whether each TCR beta V gene segment behaved as functional or pseudogenic. Donor age, sex, ethnicity and CMV serostatus were compiled alongside the repertoire data. In a later genetic analysis, genome-wide SNP genotypes for about 55% of the roughly 700 donors were used, and that subset was treated as a discovery cohort. All discovery cohort repertoires had been generated on a single sequencing platform. Both class I and class II loci were covered by HLA typing, at four-digit resolution. The number of typed donors differed by locus: roughly 629-640 for A, B, C, DRB1 and DQB1; some 540 for DQA1; over 600 for DPA1; and roughly 450 for DPB1. Four or five DR-DQ haplotypes were handled as single units for association and clustering, since linkage in the cohort was strong. On average, roughly 200,000 unique TCR beta nucleotide sequences were sequenced per donor among fewer than 500 genotyped donors of the cohort, with about 17% of those sequences being non-productive.

Broader findings and caveats from the paper: CMV serostatus was the only immune exposure information available for the cohort. Because HLA typing was missing for some donors at each locus, association tests included only the typed subset. A later analysis found that HLA-associated TCR beta chains were more clonally expanded and had lower generation probabilities than equally common non-associated chains. In a later analysis, around 17,000 TCR beta sequences were associated with specific HLA alleles at a false discovery rate of 0.05. In a later analysis, most CMV-associated TCR beta chains were found to appear HLA-restricted, with HLA associations seemingly driven largely by CMV exposure. The cohort was sequenced for TCR beta chains only, and without alpha or paired-chain data the features that could be detected were limited. A later analysis reported that several top co-occurrence clusters appeared linked to parvovirus B19, influenza, CMV and Epstein-Barr virus. A group of highly shared sequence variants was considered likely to be a technical artifact of the sequencing pipeline. In an earlier analysis of 500 to 650 of the donors, most TCR beta V segments appeared in productive rearrangements about 90% or about 30% of the time, broadly matching IMGT annotations. A further reported finding was that TCR beta sequences accurately predicted the HLA-A and HLA-B alleles for most subjects in the first cohort. Assigning TCR associations to individual alleles was difficult when HLA alleles, especially DR and DQ, strongly co-occurred. Three of the identified cytomegalovirus-associated TCR beta chains were confirmed in vitro to be specific for cytomegalovirus antigens. In the study, approximately 150 TCR beta chains were listed as associated with cytomegalovirus. Most TCR sequences were seen in very few donors, while some public TCRs were found in many individuals. Over 15 rarely observed V segments, including chromosome 9 orphons, were excluded from the earlier analysis of about 500 of the donors because counts were too low. In a later genetic analysis, fewer N-insertions in productive TCRs were reported among donors in an Asian-associated ancestry cluster than the 666-donor mean. The presence/absence analyses assumed that sequencing depth was roughly uniform across donors, and that assumption may not be true. Correlated functional status among segregating V segments might be attributable to linkage disequilibrium, but an unknown experimental factor could not be ruled out. V-gene and J-gene trimming of TCR beta chains was associated with a missense DCLRE1C variant in a later genetic analysis, and the association was replicated in an independent cohort. In a later analysis, TCR association rates were found to vary across HLA loci, with the most associated TCRs seen for DRB1 alleles and the fewest for HLA-C alleles. It was suggested by the authors that the approach could potentially be generalized to other disease states and immunological phenotypes. In both the original and validation cohorts, the classifier was reported to diagnose cytomegalovirus status with high specificity and sensitivity.

The specimen was PBMCs. The receptor's source is a young man in good health and CMV-seropositive.

The bases read TGTGCCAGCAGCCAAGTTGGGACAGGGGAAGAAAAACTGTTTTTT. The resulting protein is CASSQVGTGEEKLFF. The sequence joins TRBV14 to TRBJ1-4, with 10 middle bases fitting TRBD1. There are 15 amino acids in the CDR3, from cysteine to phenylalanine inclusive. Only the CDR3 DNA is retained, 45 bases long and in frame from the first base. Reading the germline V gene gives CDR1 SGHDN and CDR2 FVKESK. Trimming takes 1 base off V and 8 bases off J; junction bases not matched to a gene: 4.